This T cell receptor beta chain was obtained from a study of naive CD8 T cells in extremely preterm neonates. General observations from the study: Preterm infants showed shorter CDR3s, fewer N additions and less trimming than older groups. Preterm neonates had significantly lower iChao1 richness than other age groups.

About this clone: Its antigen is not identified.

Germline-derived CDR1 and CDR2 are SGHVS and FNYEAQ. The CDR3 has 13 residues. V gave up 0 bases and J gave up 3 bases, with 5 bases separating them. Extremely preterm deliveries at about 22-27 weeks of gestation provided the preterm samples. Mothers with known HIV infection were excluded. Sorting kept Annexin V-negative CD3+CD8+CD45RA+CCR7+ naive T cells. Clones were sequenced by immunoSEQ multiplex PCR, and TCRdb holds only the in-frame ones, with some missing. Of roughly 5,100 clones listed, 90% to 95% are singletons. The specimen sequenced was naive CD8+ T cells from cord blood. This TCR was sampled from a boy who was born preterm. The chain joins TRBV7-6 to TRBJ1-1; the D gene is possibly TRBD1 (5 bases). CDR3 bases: TGTGCCAGCAGCTTAGCGGGACACACTGAAGCTTTCTTT. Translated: CASSLAGHTEAFF.